The 26 T cell receptor beta chains reported below all come from one sample, sequenced in a study of blood T cell repertoires in COVID-19. Repertoires were generated with immunoSEQ multiplex PCR, while TCRdb's copy carries only in-frame clones and drops some. The repertoire holds 270,000 or so clones, with approximately 87% as singletons. What was sequenced was peripheral blood. The receptor set was obtained from a human donor in a cohort sampled during active COVID-19.

The DNA for the CDR3 is TGTGCCAGCAGTGAGTCTTACAGGGGGGCTTTCTTT. Translating it yields CASSESYRGAFF. This sequence joins TRBV25-1 and TRBJ1-1; 8 bases line up with TRBD1. Germline loops: CDR1 MGHDK, CDR2 SYGVNS. The V and J ends lost 3 bases and 11 bases, in that order; junction bases with no gene match: 5. The CDR3 is made up of 12 amino acids.

V is TRBV5-1 and J is TRBJ2-7, with 9 bases fitting TRBD1. The CDR3 contains 15 residues. Trimming at V came to 3 bases and at J to 3 bases, leaving 7 bases not matched to a gene. Per the germline V gene, CDR1 is SGHRS and CDR2 is YFSETQ. The CDR3 nucleotides are TGCGCCAGCAGCTCCGGGACAGGGAAGGTCTACGAGCAGTACTTC. As protein: CASSSGTGKVYEQYF. Supplemented by reference TRBV5-1 and TRBJ2-7, the full variable domain reads KAGVTQTPRYLIKTRGQQVTLSCSPISGHRSVSWYQQTPGQGLQFLFEYFSETQRNKGNFPGRFSGRQFSNSRSEMNVSTLELGDSALYLCASSSGTGKVYEQYFGPGTRLTVT.

This chain links TRBV10-3 with TRBJ2-7, with 10 bases aligning to TRBD1. The CDR3 has 14 residues. With V trimmed by 6 bases and J by 4 bases, 6 bases remained unmatched. CDR1 is ENHRY, CDR2 SYGVKD, per germline. The CDR3 loop is CAIRGGTGVYEQYF. CDR3 DNA sequence: TGTGCCATCAGGGGAGGGACAGGGGTTTACGAGCAGTACTTC.

The V gene is TRBV5-1, the J gene TRBJ1-2; D is perhaps TRBD1 (6 bases). The CDR3 runs 14 residues. The V gene's germline CDR1 is SGHRS and CDR2 YFSETQ. The V gene lost 5 bases and the J gene lost 1 base, with 12 bases spanning the gap. Here the CDR3 reads CASRRQESNYGYTF. CDR3 bases: TGCGCCAGCAGACGACAGGAAAGTAACTATGGCTACACCTTC.

This sequence joins TRBV4-2 and TRBJ1-5; D may be TRBD1 (5 bases). From germline, CDR1 is LGHNA and CDR2 YNFKEQ. Trimming removed 1 base from V and 0 bases from J, with 16 bases in between. This CDR3 has 18 residues. CDR3 loop: CASSQAGIQDHSNQPQHF. The CDR3 DNA follows: TGTGCCAGCAGCCAAGCAGGGATTCAGGATCATAGCAATCAGCCCCAGCATTTT.

This chain links TRBV19 with TRBJ1-5, with a weak D call TRBD1 (6 bases). Germline V gene data show CDR1 as LNHDA and CDR2 as SQIVND (reference sequence). CDR3 length: 15 residues. V was shortened by 10 bases and J by 0 bases, with 16 bases between the two germline ends. CDR3 nucleotide sequence: TGTGCCACCAGAGGGGGGGGCCATAGCAATCAGCCCCAGCATTTT. Its translation: CATRGGGHSNQPQHF.

This clone was observed a single time. This chain links TRBV10-2 with TRBJ1-1; 8 nucleotides match TRBD1. Germline trimming cut 3 bases from V and 0 bases from J; bases unmatched to any gene: 3. This CDR3 has 15 amino acids. The germline V gene encodes CDR1 WSHSY and CDR2 SAAADI. As DNA, the CDR3 is TGCGCCAGCAGTGACTTGGACAGGGTGAACACTGAAGCTTTCTTT. This sequence encodes CASSDLDRVNTEAFF.

The chain recombines TRBV7-8 with TRBJ2-1, with D perhaps matching TRBD1 (6 bases). This CDR3 spans 16 amino acids. Germline V lookup: CDR1 SGHVS, CDR2 FQNEAQ. V was shortened by 2 bases and J by 2 bases, with 13 bases between the two germline ends. CDR3: CASSLRVRGAYNEQFF. As DNA, the CDR3 is TGTGCCAGCAGCTTACGGGTCAGGGGAGCCTACAATGAGCAGTTCTTC.

This chain uses TRBV5-1 with TRBJ1-1; 7 bases are shared with TRBD1. V shed 4 bases, J shed 4 bases, and the junction held 10 bases outside the gene matches. This CDR3 has 15 residues. CDR1 is SGHRS and CDR2 is YFSETQ in the germline V gene. The CDR3 reads CASSPTTGVGTEAFF. The DNA for the CDR3 is TGCGCCAGCAGCCCAACTACAGGGGTGGGCACTGAAGCTTTCTTT.

The V and J genes are TRBV28 and TRBJ2-7, with TRBD1 identical over 8 bases. Germline V gives CDR1 MDHEN, CDR2 SYDVKM. CDR3 length equals 14 residues. Losses at the gene ends were 7 bases for V and 1 base for J; bases not matched to a gene: 6. The CDR3 DNA reads TGTGCCAGCACCCCAGGGGGCCGATCCTACGAGCAGTACTTC. Translating gives CASTPGGRSYEQYF.

This chain connects TRBV4-1 to TRBJ2-2; 10 bases line up with TRBD2. With V trimmed by 3 bases and J by 7 bases, 11 bases remained unmatched. The CDR3 is 17 amino acids. Germline lookup yields CDR1 MGHRA and CDR2 YSYEKL. The CDR3 loop reads CASSQLDMGLASGELFF. The CDR3, as DNA: TGCGCCAGCAGCCAGTTAGATATGGGACTAGCGAGCGGGGAGCTGTTTTTT.

There are a few counts of this clone. V usage is TRBV10-3 and J usage is TRBJ2-7; D is possibly TRBD1 (6 bases). Germline CDR1 and CDR2: ENHRY and SYGVKD. V dropped 3 bases and J dropped 1 base, with 13 bases sitting between them. The CDR3 consists of 15 residues. CDR3 coding DNA: TGTGCCATCAGTGACCACGAAGACAGGTCCTACGAGCAGTACTTC. Protein sequence: CAISDHEDRSYEQYF.

The CDR3 loop is CASSPRSTQNYGYTF. The DNA of the CDR3 is TGTGCCAGCAGCCCGCGCAGCACACAGAACTATGGCTACACCTTC. The V and J genes are TRBV7-9 and TRBJ1-2; D gene ambiguous. Germline CDR1 and CDR2: SEHNR and FQNEAQ (reference sequence). Trimming took off 5 bases at V and 2 bases at J, with 15 bases between the two ends. The length of the CDR3 is 15 residues.

The chain carries TRBV6-5 and TRBJ2-1, with 9 nucleotides matching TRBD2. Germline V gene data show CDR1 as MNHEY and CDR2 as SVGAGI. This CDR3 is built from 15 residues. The V and J ends lost 5 bases and 7 bases, in that order; junction bases with no gene match: 9. The CDR3 nucleotides read TGTGCCAGCAGTCCCTTAGCGGGGGAGAATAATGAGCAGTTCTTC. Residues: CASSPLAGENNEQFF.

This sequence joins TRBV25-1 and TRBJ2-3; TRBD2 aligns across 13 bases. Per the germline V gene, CDR1 is MGHDK and CDR2 is SYGVNS. With V trimmed by 6 bases and J by 2 bases, 5 bases remained unmatched. This CDR3 spans 16 amino acids. CDR3 coding DNA: TGTGCCAGCAGCCGGGGACTAGCGGGGTTCACAGATACGCAGTATTTT. Its translation is CASSRGLAGFTDTQYF. Based on the CDR3 plus reference TRBV25-1 and TRBJ2-3, the full variable domain is EADIYQTPRYLVIGTGKKITLECSQTMGHDKMYWYQQDPGMELHLIHYSYGVNSTEKGDLSSESTVSRIRTEHFPLTLESARPSHTSQYLCASSRGLAGFTDTQYFGPGTRLTVL.

The chain has TRBV24-1 and TRBJ2-3; 9 bases align to TRBD2. This CDR3 has 17 residues. Trimming removed 3 bases from V and 4 bases from J; junction bases left unmatched: 10. CDR1 and CDR2 from the germline V gene are KGHDR and SFDVKD. The CDR3 bases are TGTGCCACCAGTGATCGGGCGGGAGGGGGGATGCCAGATACGCAGTATTTT. Amino acids: CATSDRAGGGMPDTQYF.

The chain joins TRBV5-1 to TRBJ1-6; 7 nucleotides line up with TRBD1. CDR1 and CDR2 (germline): SGHRS, YFSETQ. Trimming cost V 6 bases and J 6 bases; bases outside gene matches: 9. The CDR3 covers 15 residues. In nucleotides, the CDR3 is TGCGCCAGCACCCTAGGGGACAGCGTTAATTCACCCCTCCACTTT. Encoded protein: CASTLGDSVNSPLHF.

CDR3 bases: TGTGCCAGCAGTTACTCGGCAGGAAGGTACCAAGAGACCCAGTACTTC. It codes for CASSYSAGRYQETQYF. The gene calls are TRBV6-5 and TRBJ2-5; D gene unclear. Germline CDR1 reads MNHEY; CDR2 reads SVGAGI. Trimming removed 0 bases from V and 0 bases from J, with 11 bases in between. The CDR3 is 16 amino acids.

As DNA, the CDR3 is TGTGCCAGCAGTGAATTCACCACAGGGTACAACTACAATGAGCAGTTCTTC. The encoded protein is CASSEFTTGYNYNEQFF. This chain joins TRBV2 and TRBJ2-1; TRBD1 is a possible D gene (6 bases). The CDR3 length is 17 residues. Germline V gene sequence: CDR1 SNHLY, CDR2 FYNNEI. V was clipped by 2 bases and J by 3 bases, with 17 bases between them.

The J gene is TRBJ1-5, the V gene TRBV5-1; 9 bases match TRBD1. This CDR3 has 15 residues. Losses at the gene ends were 4 bases for V and 4 bases for J; bases not matched to a gene: 6. Germline CDR1 and CDR2: SGHRS and YFSETQ. In nucleotides, the CDR3 is TGCGCCAGCAGCAGAGACAGGGGGGGTAATCAGCCCCAGCATTTT. Protein product: CASSRDRGGNQPQHF.

The V gene is TRBV7-9, the J gene TRBJ1-6; 8 bases line up with TRBD1. J gave up 10 bases and V 1 base, and 9 bases lay outside the gene matches. The CDR3 spans 16 residues. In germline, CDR1 is SEHNR, CDR2 FQNEAQ (reference sequence). The CDR3 sequence: CASSLGPGQGSSPLHF. CDR3 nucleotides: TGTGCCAGCAGCTTAGGGCCTGGACAGGGCTCCTCACCCCTCCACTTT.

This clone was picked up one time. The chain combines TRBV7-6 with TRBJ2-1; 12 nucleotides agree with TRBD2. Germline lookup yields CDR1 SGHVS and CDR2 FNYEAQ. Trimming at V came to 1 base and at J to 9 bases, leaving 4 bases not matched to a gene. The CDR3 runs to 15 residues. CDR3 bases: TGTGCCAGCAGCTTAGGACTAGCGGGGGAGGTTGAGCAGTTCTTC. Its translation is CASSLGLAGEVEQFF.

The sample holds one count of this clone. The genes are TRBV25-1 and TRBJ2-3; 8 bases are shared with TRBD2. V lost 5 bases to trimming and J lost 0 bases; unmatched junction nucleotides: 4. From germline, CDR1 is MGHDK and CDR2 SYGVNS. The CDR3 runs 15 residues. CDR3 DNA sequence: TGTGCCAGCAGTCGTATAGCGGGAAGCACAGATACGCAGTATTTT. Protein: CASSRIAGSTDTQYF. Complete variable domain (other parts from reference TRBV25-1 and TRBJ2-3): EADIYQTPRYLVIGTGKKITLECSQTMGHDKMYWYQQDPGMELHLIHYSYGVNSTEKGDLSSESTVSRIRTEHFPLTLESARPSHTSQYLCASSRIAGSTDTQYFGPGTRLTVL.

The count of this clone is one. The V call is TRBV25-1, the J call TRBJ2-5; 10 bases fit TRBD1. J lost 3 bases, V lost 4 bases, and 5 bases had no gene match. Looked up from germline, CDR1 is MGHDK and CDR2 is SYGVNS. CDR3 length: 15 residues. The CDR3 DNA reads as TGTGCCAGCAGTGGCGGCGGGACAGGGGAAGAGACCCAGTACTTC. This codes for CASSGGGTGEETQYF.

The chain has TRBV28 and TRBJ2-1; no reliable D call. In germline, CDR1 is MDHEN, CDR2 SYDVKM. The CDR3 consists of 14 residues. V was pared by 3 bases and J by 0 bases, with 6 bases between. CDR3 in DNA: TGTGCCAGCAGTTTTAGGAGCTCCTACAATGAGCAGTTCTTC. Translation gives CASSFRSSYNEQFF. Looking up the rest from reference TRBV28 and TRBJ2-1 gives the full variable domain: DVKVTQSSRYLVKRTGEKVFLECVQDMDHENMFWYRQDPGLGLRLIYFSYDVKMKEKGDIPEGYSVSREKKERFSLILESASTNQTSMYLCASSFRSSYNEQFFGPGTRLTVL.

The chain links TRBV18 to TRBJ2-7, with 10 bases fitting TRBD1. This CDR3 contains 14 residues. Germline-derived CDR1 and CDR2 are KGHSH and LQKENI. Trimming at V came to 3 bases and at J to 3 bases, leaving 2 bases not matched to a gene. CDR3 residues: CASSPGTGDYEQYF. In DNA form, the CDR3 reads TGTGCCAGCTCACCTGGGACAGGGGACTACGAGCAGTACTTC.